Each of the 5 T cell receptor beta chains below was sequenced from the same sample in a study of T cells in Graves' hyperthyroidism and ophthalmopathy. The TCR beta CDR3 regions underwent amplification using RNA transcripts as the source. HTBI primers were the set used in a first-round RT-PCR of the TCR CDR3. Each CDR3 protein is one row after TCRdb ran MiXCR on the multiplex PCR reads. In the table there are about 640,000 distinct CDR3 sequences, about 20% of which are singletons. Sequenced input: blood. The receptors come from a man aged 25 to 40 with Graves' ophthalmopathy.

This clonotype was counted a few times. The chain links TRBV20-1 to TRBJ1-4; no firm D call. Trimming removed 2 bases at V and 3 bases at J, with 7 bases between. This CDR3 is built from 13 residues. Germline CDR1 reads DFQATT; CDR2 reads SNEGSKA (reference sequence). Here the CDR3 reads CSARLSANEKLFF. The CDR3 DNA follows: TGCAGTGCTAGATTATCGGCTAATGAAAAACTGTTTTTT.

The chain couples TRBV28 to TRBJ1-5, with 7 bases fitting TRBD1. There are 13 residues in the CDR3. Trimming took 2 bases from V and 9 from J; bases not matched to a gene: 4. Germline V gene lookup returns CDR1 MDHEN and CDR2 SYDVKM. CDR3 nucleotides: TGTGCCAGCAGTTTAGAGGGGGCGAGGCCCCAGCATTTT. It encodes CASSLEGARPQHF.

The chain has TRBV6-5 and TRBJ1-3; a weak D match, TRBD1 (5 bases). The CDR3 has 14 residues. Trimming stripped 4 bases from V and 1 base from J, with 8 bases between. Germline V CDR1 and CDR2: MNHEY, SVGAGI. The CDR3 loop is CASSSRTSGNTIYF. The CDR3 nucleotides read TGTGCCAGCAGTTCCAGGACATCTGGAAACACCATATATTTT.

V usage is TRBV12-3 or TRBV12-4 and J usage is TRBJ2-2, with D perhaps matching TRBD1 or TRBD2 (6 bases each). The CDR3 covers 16 residues. Deletions cut 6 bases from V and 0 bases from J, with 14 bases between. CDR3 sequence: CASRDGGGSNTGELFF. The CDR3 DNA reads TGTGCCAGCAGAGACGGAGGGGGGTCGAACACCGGGGAGCTGTTTTTT.

The table lists this clonotype with a few counts. The gene calls are TRBV18 and TRBJ1-5; weak D call: TRBD1 (6 bases). The CDR3 is 18 amino acids. The V end was cut by 3 bases, the J end by 1 base, with 19 bases between. Germline lookup yields CDR1 KGHSH and CDR2 LQKENI. The CDR3 loop reads CASSPRGPEGRSNQPQHF. DNA of the CDR3: TGTGCCAGCTCACCTCGGGGGCCCGAAGGAAGGAGCAATCAGCCCCAGCATTTT.